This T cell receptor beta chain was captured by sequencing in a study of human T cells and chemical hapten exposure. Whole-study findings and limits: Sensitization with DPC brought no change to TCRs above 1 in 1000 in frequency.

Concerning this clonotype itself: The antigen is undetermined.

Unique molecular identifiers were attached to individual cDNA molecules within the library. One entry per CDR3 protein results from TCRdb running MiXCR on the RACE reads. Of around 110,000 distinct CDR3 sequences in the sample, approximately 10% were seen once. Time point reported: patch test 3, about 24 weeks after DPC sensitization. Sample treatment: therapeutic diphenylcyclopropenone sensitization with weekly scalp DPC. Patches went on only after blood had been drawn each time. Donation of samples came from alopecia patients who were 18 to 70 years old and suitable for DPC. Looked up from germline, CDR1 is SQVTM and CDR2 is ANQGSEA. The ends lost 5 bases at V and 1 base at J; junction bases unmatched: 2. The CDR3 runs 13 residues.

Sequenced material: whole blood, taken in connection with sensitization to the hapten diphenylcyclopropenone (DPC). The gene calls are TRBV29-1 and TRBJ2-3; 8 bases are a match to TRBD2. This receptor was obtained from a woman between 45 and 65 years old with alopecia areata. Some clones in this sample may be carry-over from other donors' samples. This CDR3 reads CSVRAGGTDTQYF. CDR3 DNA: TGCAGCGTTAGAGCGGGGGGCACAGATACGCAGTATTTT.